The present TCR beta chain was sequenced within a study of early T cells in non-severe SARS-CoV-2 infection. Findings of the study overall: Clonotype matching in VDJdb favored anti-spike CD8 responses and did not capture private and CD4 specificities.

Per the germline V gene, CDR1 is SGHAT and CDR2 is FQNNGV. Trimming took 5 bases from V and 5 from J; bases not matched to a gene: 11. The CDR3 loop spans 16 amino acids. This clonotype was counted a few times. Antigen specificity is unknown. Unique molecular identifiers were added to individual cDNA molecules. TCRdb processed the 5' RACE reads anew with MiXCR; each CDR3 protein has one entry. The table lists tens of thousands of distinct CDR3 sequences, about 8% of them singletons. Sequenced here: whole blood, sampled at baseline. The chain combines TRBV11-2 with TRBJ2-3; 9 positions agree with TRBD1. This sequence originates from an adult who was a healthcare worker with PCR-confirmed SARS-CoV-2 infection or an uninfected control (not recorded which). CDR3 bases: TGTGCCAGCAGCCGCCCTCAGACAGGGGGGAGAGATACGCAGTATTTT. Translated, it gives CASSRPQTGGRDTQYF.